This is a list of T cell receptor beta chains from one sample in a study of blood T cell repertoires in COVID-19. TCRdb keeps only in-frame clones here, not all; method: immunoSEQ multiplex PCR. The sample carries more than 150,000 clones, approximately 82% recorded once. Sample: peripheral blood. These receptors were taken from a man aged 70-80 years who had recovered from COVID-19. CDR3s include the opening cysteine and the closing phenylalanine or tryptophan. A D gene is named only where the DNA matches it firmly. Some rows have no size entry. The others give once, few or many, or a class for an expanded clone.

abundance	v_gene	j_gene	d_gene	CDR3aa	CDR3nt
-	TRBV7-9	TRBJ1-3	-	CASSSLGTSGNTIYF	TGTGCCAGCAGCTCCTTGGGGACATCTGGAAACACCATATATTTT
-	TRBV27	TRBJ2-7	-	CASSPYGRAYEQYF	TGTGCCAGCAGCCCCTACGGGCGGGCCTACGAGCAGTACTTC
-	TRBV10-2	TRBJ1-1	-	CASSESSGNTEAFF	TGCGCCAGCAGTGAGTCGTCGGGGAACACTGAAGCTTTCTTT
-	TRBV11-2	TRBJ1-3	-	CASSLALGGSGNTIYF	TGTGCCAGCAGCTTAGCTCTAGGGGGTTCTGGAAACACCATATATTTT
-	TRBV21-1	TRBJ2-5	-	CASTIRTGVGETQYF	TGTGCCAGCACCATAAGGACAGGGGTAGGGGAGACCCAGTACTTC
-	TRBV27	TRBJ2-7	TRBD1	CASSLKGQGERYEQYF	TGTGCCAGCAGTTTAAAGGGACAGGGGGAGAGGTACGAGCAGTACTTC
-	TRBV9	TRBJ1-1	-	CASSVSSQTGQGMNTEAFF	TGTGCCAGCAGCGTATCTAGCCAGACAGGCCAAGGGATGAACACTGAAGCTTTCTTT
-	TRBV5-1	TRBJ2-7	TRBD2	CASRTSGSSYEQYF	TGCGCCAGCAGGACTAGCGGGAGCTCCTACGAGCAGTACTTC
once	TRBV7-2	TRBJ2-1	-	CASSLNRESSYNEQFF	TGTGCCAGCAGCTTAAACCGGGAGAGCTCCTACAATGAGCAGTTCTTC
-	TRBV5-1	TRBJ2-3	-	CASRIRREDTQYF	TGCGCCAGCAGAATTAGAAGGGAGGATACGCAGTATTTT
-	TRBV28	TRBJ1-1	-	CASSLPQNTEAFF	TGTGCCAGCAGTTTACCCCAAAACACTGAAGCTTTCTTT